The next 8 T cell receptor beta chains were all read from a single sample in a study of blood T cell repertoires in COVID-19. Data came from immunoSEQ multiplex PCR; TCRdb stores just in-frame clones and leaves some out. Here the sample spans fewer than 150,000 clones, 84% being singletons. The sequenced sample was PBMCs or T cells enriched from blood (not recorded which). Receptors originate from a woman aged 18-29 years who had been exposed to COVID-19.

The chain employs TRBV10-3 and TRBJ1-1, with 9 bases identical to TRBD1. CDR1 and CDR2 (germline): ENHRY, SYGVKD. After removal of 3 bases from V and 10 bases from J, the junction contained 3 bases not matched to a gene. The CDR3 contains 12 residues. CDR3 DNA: TGTGCCATCAGTGACGGGACAGGGCCAGCTTTCTTT. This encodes CAISDGTGPAFF.

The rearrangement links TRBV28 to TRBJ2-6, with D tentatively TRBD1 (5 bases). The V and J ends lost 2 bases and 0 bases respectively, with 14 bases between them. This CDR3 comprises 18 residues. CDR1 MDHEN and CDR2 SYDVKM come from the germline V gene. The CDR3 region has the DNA TGTGCCAGCAGTTTAATCCAGGGAATGAACTCTGGGGCCAACGTCCTGACTTTC. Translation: CASSLIQGMNSGANVLTF.

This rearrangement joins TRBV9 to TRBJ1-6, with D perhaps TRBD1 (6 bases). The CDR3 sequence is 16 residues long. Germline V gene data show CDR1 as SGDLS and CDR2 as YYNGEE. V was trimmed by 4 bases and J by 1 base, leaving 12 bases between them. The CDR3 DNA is TGTGCCAGCAGCCGTGGACAGCAGTCCTATAATTCACCCCTCCACTTT. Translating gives CASSRGQQSYNSPLHF.

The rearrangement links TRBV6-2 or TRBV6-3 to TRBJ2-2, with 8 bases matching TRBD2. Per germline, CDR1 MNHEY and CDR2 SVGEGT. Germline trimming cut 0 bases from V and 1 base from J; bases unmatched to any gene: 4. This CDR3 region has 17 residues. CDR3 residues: CASSYSRLAGNTGELFF. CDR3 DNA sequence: TGTGCCAGCAGTTACTCACGGCTAGCGGGGAACACCGGGGAGCTGTTTTTT.

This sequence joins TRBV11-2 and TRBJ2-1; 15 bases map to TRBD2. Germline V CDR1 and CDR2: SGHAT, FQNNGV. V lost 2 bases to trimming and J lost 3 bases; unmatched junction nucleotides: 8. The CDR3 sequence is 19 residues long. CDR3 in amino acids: CASSLRGTSGRKFYNEQFF. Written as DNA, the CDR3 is TGTGCCAGCAGCTTACGCGGGACTAGCGGGAGGAAATTCTACAATGAGCAGTTCTTC.

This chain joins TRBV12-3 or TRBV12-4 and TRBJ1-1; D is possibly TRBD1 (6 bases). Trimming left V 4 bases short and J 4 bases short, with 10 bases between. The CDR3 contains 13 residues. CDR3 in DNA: TGTGCCAGCAGTTGGGGGCGTCTCACTGAAGCTTTCTTT. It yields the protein CASSWGRLTEAFF.

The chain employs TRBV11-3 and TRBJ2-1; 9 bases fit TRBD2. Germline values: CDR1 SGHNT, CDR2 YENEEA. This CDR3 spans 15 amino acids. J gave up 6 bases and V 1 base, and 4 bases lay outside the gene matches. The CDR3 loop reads CASSLGATSGNEQFF. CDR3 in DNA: TGTGCCAGCAGCTTAGGGGCGACTAGCGGCAATGAGCAGTTCTTC.

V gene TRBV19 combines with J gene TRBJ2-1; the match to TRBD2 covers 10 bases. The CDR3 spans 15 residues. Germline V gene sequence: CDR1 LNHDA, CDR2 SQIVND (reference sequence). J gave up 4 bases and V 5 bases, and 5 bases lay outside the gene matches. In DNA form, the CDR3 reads TGTGCCAGTAGTCTACCTAGCGGGAGTTACAATGAGCAGTTCTTC. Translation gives CASSLPSGSYNEQFF. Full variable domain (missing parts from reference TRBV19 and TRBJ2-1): DGGITQSPKYLFRKEGQNVTLSCEQNLNHDAMYWYRQDPGQGLRLIYYSQIVNDFQKGDIAEGYSVSREKKESFPLTVTSAQKNPTAFYLCASSLPSGSYNEQFFGPGTRLTVL.